The rows below give T cell receptor beta chains drawn from one sample of a study of OX40 agonist ivuxolimab in advanced cancers. TCRdb's table, derived via immunoSEQ multiplex PCR, lists solely in-frame clones and lacks some. The data contain 80,000 to 90,000 clones, around four fifths of them seen just once; the ten biggest clones take up roughly 1.7%. This specimen consisted of CD4+ or CD8+ T cells sorted from blood, obtained in a trial of the OX40 agonist ivuxolimab. The receptor source for this set is an adult with an advanced solid tumor such as melanoma, head and neck, liver or kidney cancer. CDR3s include the opening cysteine and the closing phenylalanine or tryptophan. The order of the fields is clone size, V gene, D gene, J gene, CDR3 DNA, CDR3 protein. D genes are given only for firm matches. Expanded clones get a size class; other rows say once, few or many, or leave the size out.

size: NA
V: TRBV7-3
D: NA
J: TRBJ2-3
DNA: TGTGCCAGCAGCTTACGGGCAGATACGCAGTATTTT
CDR3: CASSLRADTQYF

size: NA
V: TRBV6-5
D: TRBD1
J: TRBJ1-2
DNA: TGTGCCAGCAGTGACAGGGGGCGGAATTATGGCTACACCTTC
CDR3: CASSDRGRNYGYTF

size: NA
V: TRBV15
D: NA
J: TRBJ1-4
DNA: TGTGCCACCAGCAGTGTTCCCGGCAGAAGGGGTGAAAAACTGTTTTTT
CDR3: CATSSVPGRRGEKLFF

size: NA
V: TRBV7-6
D: TRBD2
J: TRBJ2-2
DNA: TGTGCCAGCAGCTTAGATAGCGGGGGCGACACCGGGGAGCTGTTTTTT
CDR3: CASSLDSGGDTGELFF

size: NA
V: TRBV27
D: NA
J: TRBJ2-7
DNA: TGTGCCAGCAGCCCGGGCGGGCGGGCCTACGAGCAGTACTTC
CDR3: CASSPGGRAYEQYF

size: NA
V: TRBV29-1
D: NA
J: TRBJ2-3
DNA: TGCAGCGTTGCGAAGGGGCTTAGCACAGATACGCAGTATTTT
CDR3: CSVAKGLSTDTQYF

size: NA
V: TRBV5-1
D: NA
J: TRBJ1-6
DNA: TGCGCCAGCAGCTTGGACGGGGTTGGGAATTCACCCCTCCACTTT
CDR3: CASSLDGVGNSPLHF

size: NA
V: TRBV7-2
D: NA
J: TRBJ1-5
DNA: TGTGCCAGCAGGTTAACGGGTGGCTATAGCAATCAGCCCCAGCATTTT
CDR3: CASRLTGGYSNQPQHF

size: NA
V: TRBV5-6
D: NA
J: TRBJ1-6
DNA: TGTGCCAGCAGCTTGTACGGGGGCTCCTATAATTCACCCCTCCACTTT
CDR3: CASSLYGGSYNSPLHF

size: NA
V: TRBV19
D: NA
J: TRBJ1-2
DNA: TGTGCCAGTAGTATTTCAGGGGCATGGGGCTACACCTTC
CDR3: CASSISGAWGYTF

size: NA
V: TRBV6-6
D: TRBD1
J: TRBJ1-3
DNA: TGTGCCAGCAGTTACCCCGGGACAGGCTCTGGAAACACCATATATTTT
CDR3: CASSYPGTGSGNTIYF

size: NA
V: TRBV28
D: TRBD1
J: TRBJ1-2
DNA: TGTGCCAGCCAGGGGGCGGCCGGGTCTATCTATGGCTACACCTTC
CDR3: CASQGAAGSIYGYTF

size: NA
V: TRBV7-9
D: TRBD2
J: TRBJ2-3
DNA: TGTGCCAGCAGCTCCTCCGGGACTAAGGTATATTTT
CDR3: CASSSSGTKVYF

size: NA
V: TRBV6-5
D: NA
J: TRBJ2-1
DNA: TGTGCCAGCAGCTCCGGGGGAGTGACCTACAATGAGCAGTTCTTC
CDR3: CASSSGGVTYNEQFF

size: NA
V: TRBV19
D: NA
J: TRBJ2-1
DNA: TGTGCCAGTAGTATCGGCTTCCGTAATGAGCAGTTCTTC
CDR3: CASSIGFRNEQFF

size: NA
V: TRBV30
D: TRBD1
J: TRBJ2-4
DNA: TGTGCCTGGAGTCTCCAGGGGGCTAACATTCAGTACTTC
CDR3: CAWSLQGANIQYF

size: NA
V: TRBV25-1
D: TRBD1
J: TRBJ1-1
DNA: TGTGCCAGCAGTGTCAGACAGGGTCTGGTCACTGAAGCTTTCTTT
CDR3: CASSVRQGLVTEAFF

size: NA
V: TRBV5-1
D: NA
J: TRBJ2-5
DNA: TGCGCCAGCAGCCCAGCGGGCTTCCAAGAGACCCAGTACTTC
CDR3: CASSPAGFQETQYF

size: NA
V: TRBV28
D: NA
J: TRBJ2-1
DNA: TGTGCCAGCACAGGGGCTTACAATGAGCAGTTCTTC
CDR3: CASTGAYNEQFF

size: NA
V: TRBV5-4
D: NA
J: TRBJ2-2
DNA: TGTGCCAGCAGCTGGGACCCGGGTTCTGGCACCGGGGAGCTGTTTTTT
CDR3: CASSWDPGSGTGELFF

size: NA
V: TRBV9
D: TRBD1
J: TRBJ2-5
DNA: TGTGCCAGCAGCCCTTGGACAGGTCAAGAGACCCAGTACTTC
CDR3: CASSPWTGQETQYF

size: NA
V: TRBV5-1
D: NA
J: TRBJ2-7
DNA: TGCGCCAGCAGCTCGGGGTCGCTAGGTGGGTCCTACGAGCAGTACTTC
CDR3: CASSSGSLGGSYEQYF

size: once
V: TRBV11-1
D: TRBD1
J: TRBJ1-1
DNA: TGTGCCAGCAGCCTCCGGGGCTTCTTTACCGGGACAGTAGACACTGAAGCTTTCTTT
CDR3: CASSLRGFFTGTVDTEAFF

size: NA
V: TRBV30
D: NA
J: TRBJ1-4
DNA: TGTGCCTGGAGTTATGTAGGGGGAAATGAAAAACTGTTTTTT
CDR3: CAWSYVGGNEKLFF

size: NA
V: TRBV7-2
D: TRBD1
J: TRBJ2-7
DNA: TGTGCCAGCAGCGCCAACGGGGGACAGGGATTCGAGCAGTACTTC
CDR3: CASSANGGQGFEQYF

size: NA
V: TRBV5-6
D: NA
J: TRBJ1-3
DNA: TGTGCCAGCAGCTTGGTGGGGAACACCATATATTTT
CDR3: CASSLVGNTIYF

size: NA
V: TRBV5-1
D: NA
J: TRBJ1-1
DNA: TGCGCCAGCAGCTTGGCGACGGGTTACTCGACTGAAGCTTTCTTT
CDR3: CASSLATGYSTEAFF

size: NA
V: TRBV6-6
D: NA
J: TRBJ1-3
DNA: TGTGCCAGCAGGGGGGGTGCTGGAAACACCATATATTTT
CDR3: CASRGGAGNTIYF

size: NA
V: TRBV2
D: NA
J: TRBJ2-2
DNA: TGTGCCAGCAGTGAATGGTCAGGGGTGAACACCGGGGAGCTGTTTTTT
CDR3: CASSEWSGVNTGELFF

size: NA
V: TRBV28
D: NA
J: TRBJ1-6
DNA: TGTGCCAGCAGAACTAGGGAATCTAGGAATTCACCCCTCCACTTT
CDR3: CASRTRESRNSPLHF

size: NA
V: TRBV5-1
D: TRBD2
J: TRBJ2-3
DNA: TGCGCCAGCAGCTCCCTTCGGTTGACTAGCGGGGGGTACACGCAGTATTTT
CDR3: CASSSLRLTSGGYTQYF

size: NA
V: TRBV7-2
D: NA
J: TRBJ1-5
DNA: TGTGCCAGCAGCCCCAAGCGGGCCAACGATCAGCCCCAGCATTTT
CDR3: CASSPKRANDQPQHF

size: NA
V: TRBV5-1
D: NA
J: TRBJ2-2
DNA: TGCGCCAGCAGCTTGGCCACAAGGGGACCGCCCGGCACCGGGGAGCTGTTTTTT
CDR3: CASSLATRGPPGTGELFF

size: NA
V: TRBV7-9
D: NA
J: TRBJ2-3
DNA: TGTGCCAGCAGCCCCGTAAATACGCAGTATTTT
CDR3: CASSPVNTQYF

size: NA
V: TRBV4-1
D: TRBD1
J: TRBJ2-1
DNA: TGCGCCAGCAGCCAAGGACCCCGAGGGGGCGGTGAGCAGTTCTTC
CDR3: CASSQGPRGGGEQFF

size: NA
V: TRBV7-9
D: NA
J: TRBJ1-1
DNA: TGTGCCAGCAGCACCGGTAACATCAACACTGAAGCTTTCTTT
CDR3: CASSTGNINTEAFF

size: NA
V: TRBV5-1
D: TRBD1
J: TRBJ1-1
DNA: TGCGCCAGCAGCTCTCCCCCGGGACAGGGGGCAGACACTGAAGCTTTCTTT
CDR3: CASSSPPGQGADTEAFF

size: NA
V: TRBV5-4
D: NA
J: TRBJ2-3
DNA: TGTGCCAGCAGCTTGGGGCTCCAACGTAACACAGATACGCAGTATTTT
CDR3: CASSLGLQRNTDTQYF

size: NA
V: TRBV7-2
D: NA
J: TRBJ2-3
DNA: TGTGCCAGCAGCCACCCACGGGTTGATACGCAGTATTTT
CDR3: CASSHPRVDTQYF

size: NA
V: TRBV5-1
D: NA
J: TRBJ1-6
DNA: TGCGCCAGCAGCTTGGAGTGGAATTCACCCCTCCACTTT
CDR3: CASSLEWNSPLHF

size: NA
V: TRBV4-1
D: TRBD2
J: TRBJ2-3
DNA: TGCGCCAGCAGCCTGACTAGCGGGGCCACAGATACGCAGTATTTT
CDR3: CASSLTSGATDTQYF

size: few
V: TRBV9
D: NA
J: TRBJ1-1
DNA: TGTGCCAGCAGCGTGGGACACGGTAACACTGAAGCTTTCTTT
CDR3: CASSVGHGNTEAFF

size: NA
V: TRBV2
D: TRBD2
J: TRBJ2-5
DNA: TGTGCCAGCAGTGAAGCTTGGGGGGGCCAAGAGACCCAGTACTTC
CDR3: CASSEAWGGQETQYF

size: NA
V: TRBV13
D: NA
J: TRBJ1-3
DNA: TGTGCCAGCTTTCGACGCAGCCTCTCTGGAAACACCATATATTTT
CDR3: CASFRRSLSGNTIYF

size: NA
V: TRBV9
D: TRBD2
J: TRBJ2-5
DNA: TGTGCCAGCAACACGGGGGGGCCGGCCGAGACCCAGTACTTC
CDR3: CASNTGGPAETQYF

size: NA
V: TRBV5-4
D: TRBD1
J: TRBJ1-6
DNA: TGTGCCAGCAGCTCAGGGACAGGACCAAATTCACCCCTCCACTTT
CDR3: CASSSGTGPNSPLHF

size: once
V: TRBV18
D: NA
J: TRBJ1-2
DNA: TGTGCCAGCTCACCGCAGGAGTCCTATGGCTACACCTTC
CDR3: CASSPQESYGYTF

size: NA
V: TRBV10-3
D: TRBD1
J: TRBJ2-3
DNA: TGTGCCATCACAGGGGGCGCAGATACGCAGTATTTT
CDR3: CAITGGADTQYF

size: NA
V: TRBV7-2
D: TRBD1
J: TRBJ1-5
DNA: TGTGCCAGCAGCTTAGCGGGACAGTATCAGCCCCAGCATTTT
CDR3: CASSLAGQYQPQHF

size: NA
V: TRBV2
D: NA
J: TRBJ2-7
DNA: TGTGCCAGCAAGACGGAAGGGGAGCAGTACTTC
CDR3: CASKTEGEQYF

size: NA
V: TRBV6-6
D: TRBD2
J: TRBJ2-1
DNA: TGTGCCAGCGAACGGGGACTAGCGGGGCCCGAGCAGTTCTTC
CDR3: CASERGLAGPEQFF

size: NA
V: TRBV6-7
D: NA
J: TRBJ2-7
DNA: TGTGCCAGCAGTTACTCGATGCACGAGCAGTACTTC
CDR3: CASSYSMHEQYF

size: NA
V: TRBV28
D: NA
J: TRBJ2-4
DNA: TGTGCCAGCAGTCCTCCCTGGGGTACCAAAAACATTCAGTACTTC
CDR3: CASSPPWGTKNIQYF

size: NA
V: TRBV28
D: NA
J: TRBJ2-3
DNA: TGTGCCAGCAGGTCGTCGGGGACAGATACGCAGTATTTT
CDR3: CASRSSGTDTQYF

size: NA
V: TRBV9
D: NA
J: TRBJ2-5
DNA: TGTGCCAGCAACCCAGGACAGACCGGGTACCAAGAGACCCAGTACTTC
CDR3: CASNPGQTGYQETQYF

size: NA
V: TRBV19
D: NA
J: TRBJ1-4
DNA: TGTGCCAGTAGTGCCTCAGGGTCGAGGATTAATGAAAAACTGTTTTTT
CDR3: CASSASGSRINEKLFF